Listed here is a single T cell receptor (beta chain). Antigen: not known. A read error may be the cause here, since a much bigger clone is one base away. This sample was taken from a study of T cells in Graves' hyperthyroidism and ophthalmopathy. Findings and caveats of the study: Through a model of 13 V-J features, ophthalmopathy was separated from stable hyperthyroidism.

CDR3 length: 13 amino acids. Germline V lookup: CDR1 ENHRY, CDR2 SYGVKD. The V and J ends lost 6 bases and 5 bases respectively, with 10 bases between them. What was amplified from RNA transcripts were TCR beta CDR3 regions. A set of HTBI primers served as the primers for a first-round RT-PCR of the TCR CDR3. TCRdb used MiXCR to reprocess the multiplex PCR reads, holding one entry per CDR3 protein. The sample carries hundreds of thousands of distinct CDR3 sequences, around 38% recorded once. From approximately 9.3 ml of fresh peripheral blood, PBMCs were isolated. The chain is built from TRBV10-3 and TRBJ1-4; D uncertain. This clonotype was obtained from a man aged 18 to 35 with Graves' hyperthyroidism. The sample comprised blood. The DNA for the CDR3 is TGTGCCATCAGCCCAGGAACGAATGAAAAACTGTTTTTT. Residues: CAISPGTNEKLFF.